Below are 26 T cell receptor beta chains sequenced from a single sample in a study of cytomegalovirus exposure and HLA in healthy donors. Both 60 Vbeta primers and 13 Jbeta primers went into the PCR. Sequencing was performed with immunoSEQ multiplex PCR; in TCRdb, only in-frame clones are kept and a portion is missing. The sample has some 140,000 clones, approximately 78% seen once. What was sequenced was PBMCs. These receptor sequences come from a woman aged 45-60 years in good health and CMV-seropositive.

V is TRBV6-5 and J is TRBJ1-2; TRBD1 is a possible D gene (5 bases). This CDR3 has 14 amino acids. Looked up from germline, CDR1 is MNHEY and CDR2 is SVGAGI. V was pared by 2 bases and J by 5 bases, with 12 bases between. CDR3 DNA sequence: TGTGCCAGCAGTTACAGCGGGGGTGTGTATGGCTACACCTTC. Its translation: CASSYSGGVYGYTF.

In its sample, this clone was seen a few times. The V call is TRBV7-8, the J call TRBJ1-1; 7 bases are a match to TRBD1. Germline CDR1 SGHVS, CDR2 FQNEAQ. The CDR3 extends over 14 amino acids. The V gene end was trimmed by 5 bases and the J gene end by 1 base; junction bases not matched to a gene: 4. The CDR3 is CASSRGTANTEAFF. CDR3 DNA sequence: TGTGCCAGCAGCCGAGGGACAGCGAACACTGAAGCTTTCTTT.

Turning to this clone: Other nucleotide sequences in the sample specify the same CDR3. The chain links TRBV5-1 to TRBJ1-1; D remains unclear. The ends were cut back, 0 bases at V and 4 bases at J, with 10 bases in the middle. Germline V gives CDR1 SGHRS, CDR2 YFSETQ. CDR3 size: 14 residues. The CDR3: CASSLGHLGTEAFF. DNA of the CDR3: TGCGCCAGCAGCTTGGGACATTTGGGCACTGAAGCTTTCTTT.

The chain links TRBV18 to TRBJ2-4; D is possibly TRBD2 (5 bases). The V gene lost 3 bases and the J gene lost 8 bases, with 14 bases spanning the gap. Germline CDR1 reads KGHSH; CDR2 reads LQKENI. CDR3 size: 14 residues. This CDR3 reads CASSPAGLRDIQYF. CDR3 coding DNA: TGTGCCAGCTCACCGGCGGGCCTTAGGGACATTCAGTACTTC.

The chain carries TRBV13 and TRBJ2-1, with 11 bases that match TRBD2. This CDR3 comprises 16 residues. With 3 bases clipped from V and 7 bases from J, the junction kept 8 bases outside the gene matches. In germline, CDR1 is PRHDT, CDR2 FYEKMQ (reference sequence). The CDR3 coding sequence is TGTGCCAGCAGCTTGCGGACTAGCGGGCGTGATAATGAGCAGTTCTTC. It is translated as CASSLRTSGRDNEQFF.

The chain is built from TRBV5-4 and TRBJ2-3; a possible D gene is TRBD1 (8 bases). Germline CDR1 is SGHNT and CDR2 is YYREEE (reference sequence). There are 15 residues in the CDR3. V lost 3 bases to trimming and J lost 3 bases, with 14 bases between them. The CDR3 reads CASSSEQGGTDTQYF. CDR3 nucleotides: TGTGCCAGCAGCTCAGAACAGGGGGGGACAGATACGCAGTATTTT.

CDR3 sequence: CASSQAGQSMNTEAFF. The DNA of the CDR3 is TGTGCCAGCAGCCAGGCGGGACAGTCCATGAACACTGAAGCTTTCTTT. This sequence joins TRBV4-2 and TRBJ1-1, with 7 nucleotides matching TRBD1. The CDR3 runs to 16 residues. Germline-derived CDR1 and CDR2 are LGHNA and YNFKEQ. The J segment lost 0 bases and the V segment lost 3 bases, leaving 7 bases of the junction unmatched.

The chain carries TRBV6-5 and TRBJ2-7; possible D gene TRBD2, 7 bases. The CDR3 sequence is 15 residues long. Germline V gives CDR1 MNHEY, CDR2 SVGAGI. Between the trimmed V and J ends, which lost 6 bases and 4 bases, there was a span of 19 bases. The CDR3 sequence is CASSSTGSGLYEQYF. The CDR3 region has the DNA TGTGCCAGCAGCTCGACAGGTTCGGGACTATACGAGCAGTACTTC.

The chain is built from TRBV27 and TRBJ2-5; 14 nucleotides match TRBD2. V lost 6 bases and J lost 5; bases outside the gene matches: 2. Germline CDR1 and CDR2: MNHEY and SMNVEV (reference sequence). The CDR3 has 14 amino acids. CDR3 sequence reads: CASRRLAGGETQYF. CDR3 bases: TGTGCCAGCAGGAGACTAGCGGGGGGGGAGACCCAGTACTTC.

The chain joins TRBV2 to TRBJ1-1, with 9 bases matching TRBD1. Germline CDR1 SNHLY, CDR2 FYNNEI. The CDR3 has 15 amino acids. V shed 4 bases and J 3 bases; nucleotides not matched to a gene: 6. CDR3 in DNA: TGTGCCAGCAGTGCGGAAAGGACAGGGGACACTGAAGCTTTCTTT. Protein product: CASSAERTGDTEAFF. Supplemented by reference TRBV2 and TRBJ1-1, the full variable domain reads EPEVTQTPSHQVTQMGQEVILRCVPISNHLYFYWYRQILGQKVEFLVSFYNNEISEKSEIFDDQFSVERPDGSNFTLKIRSTKLEDSAMYFCASSAERTGDTEAFFGQGTRLTVV.

V is TRBV28 and J is TRBJ2-7; the D gene is possibly TRBD2 (5 bases). Trimming cost V 7 bases and J 0 bases, with 16 bases left between them. The CDR3 covers 15 residues. Looked up from germline, CDR1 is MDHEN and CDR2 is SYDVKM. Here the CDR3 reads CASTSRIGVSYEQYF. The DNA for the CDR3 is TGTGCCAGCACCTCAAGAATCGGGGTCTCCTACGAGCAGTACTTC.

This clone appeared a single time. The chain recombines TRBV19 with TRBJ2-5, with D perhaps TRBD2 (6 bases). V dropped 6 bases and J dropped 5 bases, with 10 bases sitting between them. The CDR3 runs 12 residues. From germline, CDR1 is LNHDA and CDR2 SQIVND (reference sequence). The CDR3 DNA reads as TGTGCCAGTAGCCCTCGGGGGGAGACCCAGTACTTC. This translates into CASSPRGETQYF.

The chain uses TRBV7-3 and TRBJ2-7; TRBD2 matches 14 bases. The J segment lost 3 bases and the V segment lost 10 bases, leaving 29 bases of the junction unmatched. CDR3 length: 22 amino acids. Germline V gene lookup returns CDR1 SGHTA and CDR2 FQGTGA. The DNA for the CDR3 is TGTGCCACGAACGCCTACGAAGCGGCAGAAGGGACTAGCGGGAGAATGGACTACGAGCAGTACTTC. Translation: CATNAYEAAEGTSGRMDYEQYF.

The V and J genes are TRBV2 and TRBJ1-5; TRBD1 agrees at 7 bases. CDR1 is SNHLY and CDR2 is FYNNEI in the germline V gene. After removal of 4 bases from V and 1 base from J, the junction contained 4 bases not matched to a gene. The CDR3 covers 15 residues. The CDR3 bases are TGTGCCAGCAGTGGAAGGGACAGAAGCAATCAGCCCCAGCATTTT. Translation: CASSGRDRSNQPQHF.

The V and J genes are TRBV30 and TRBJ2-3, with D unresolved. The V gene lost 0 bases and the J gene lost 0 bases, with 7 bases spanning the gap. The CDR3 runs 14 residues. Germline V CDR1 and CDR2: GTSNPN, SVGIG (reference sequence). The CDR3 here is CAWSVLPSTDTQYF. CDR3 nucleotides: TGTGCCTGGAGTGTACTACCAAGCACAGATACGCAGTATTTT.

The V gene is TRBV7-2, the J gene TRBJ1-1; D unresolved. Germline V lookup: CDR1 SGHTA, CDR2 FQGNSA. Trimming removed 2 bases at V and 14 bases at J, with 15 bases between. The CDR3 extends over 12 amino acids. CDR3 in amino acids: CASSLYLGGVFF. CDR3 in DNA: TGTGCCAGCAGCTTATACTTAGGAGGCGTATTCTTT.

This clone was seen a single time. This rearrangement joins TRBV27 to TRBJ2-1, with 13 nucleotides matching TRBD2. J gave up 7 bases and V 6 bases, and 3 bases lay outside the gene matches. This CDR3 has 14 residues. In germline, CDR1 is MNHEY, CDR2 SMNVEV (reference sequence). DNA for the CDR3: TGTGCCAGCAGAGGGACTAGCGGGAATAATGAGCAGTTCTTC. It translates to CASRGTSGNNEQFF.

The V gene is TRBV5-4, the J gene TRBJ2-1, with TRBD2 identical over 8 bases. This CDR3 is 15 amino acids long. Trimming cost V 1 base and J 4 bases; bases outside gene matches: 4. Germline V gene sequence: CDR1 SGHNT, CDR2 YYREEE (reference sequence). CDR3 nucleotide sequence: TGTGCCAGCAGCTTGTATAGCGGGGCTTACAATGAGCAGTTCTTC. Translating gives CASSLYSGAYNEQFF.

The table lists this clone with many counts. The gene calls are TRBV6-5 and TRBJ2-5; D perhaps matches TRBD2 (6 bases). Germline CDR1 MNHEY, CDR2 SVGAGI. The CDR3 totals 12 residues. V lost 11 bases to trimming and J lost 4 bases, with 14 bases between them. CDR3 bases: TGTGCCTCTCTGGCCGGGGGAGAGACCCAGTACTTC. Encoded protein: CASLAGGETQYF.

J is TRBJ1-1 and V is TRBV7-2, with 7 bases identical to TRBD1. From germline, CDR1 is SGHTA and CDR2 FQGNSA. The junction had 4 bases not matched to a gene; V was cut back by 5 bases and J by 1 base. The CDR3 spans 14 residues. CDR3 protein: CASSPRDRNTEAFF. Written as DNA, the CDR3 is TGTGCCAGCAGCCCCCGGGACAGGAACACTGAAGCTTTCTTT.

The rearrangement uses TRBV5-5 and TRBJ2-1; 9 bases match TRBD2. CDR1 SGHKS and CDR2 YYEKEE come from the germline V gene (reference sequence). Germline trimming cut 3 bases from V and 7 bases from J; bases unmatched to any gene: 5. The CDR3 consists of 14 residues. For the CDR3, the DNA is TGTGCCAGCAGCTCTCTAGCGGGGTGGAATGAGCAGTTCTTC. Translating gives CASSSLAGWNEQFF.

This clone was observed a single time. This chain uses TRBV18 with TRBJ2-5; maybe TRBD2 (6 bases). From germline, CDR1 is KGHSH and CDR2 LQKENI. The CDR3 loop spans 16 amino acids. V lost 2 bases, J lost 3 bases, and 16 bases lay in between. The CDR3 coding sequence is TGTGCCAGCTCACCATTGTTTGGGGGGAAAAAAGAGACCCAGTACTTC. Protein: CASSPLFGGKKETQYF.

Worth noting for this clone: This sample includes further DNA sequences coding for the same CDR3. V gene TRBV4-1 combines with J gene TRBJ1-5; 9 bases line up with TRBD1. The ends lost 0 bases at V and 4 bases at J; junction bases unmatched: 1. Germline assignment: CDR1 MGHRA and CDR2 YSYEKL. This CDR3 spans 15 amino acids. The CDR3, as DNA: TGCGCCAGCAGCCAAGAAGGGACAGGGAATCAGCCCCAGCATTTT. Translation: CASSQEGTGNQPQHF.

In this sample, this clone turned up once. This chain uses TRBV4-3 with TRBJ1-1; the D is unclear. Germline CDR1 LGHNA, CDR2 YSLEER. The V and J ends lost 0 bases and 1 base respectively, with 3 bases between them. This CDR3 comprises 13 residues. As DNA, the CDR3 is TGCGCCAGCAGCCAAGAGAGGAACACTGAAGCTTTCTTT. Translated, it gives CASSQERNTEAFF.

The rearrangement joins TRBV13 to TRBJ2-3; TRBD2 agrees at 9 bases. CDR3 length equals 17 residues. V was pared by 2 bases and J by 7 bases, with 13 bases of the junction left unmatched. Germline assignment: CDR1 PRHDT and CDR2 FYEKMQ (reference sequence). The CDR3 spells CASSLLSLGLAGNTQYF. The CDR3 nucleotides are TGTGCCAGCAGCTTACTTAGCCTCGGGCTAGCGGGAAATACGCAGTATTTT.

The chain links TRBV11-2 to TRBJ2-2, with D perhaps matching TRBD1 (5 bases). CDR3 length equals 14 residues. Looked up from germline, CDR1 is SGHAT and CDR2 is FQNNGV. Between the trimmed V and J ends, which lost 3 bases and 6 bases, there was a span of 11 bases. CDR3 coding DNA: TGTGCCAGCAGCTTTGATAGGGGTGCCGGGGAGCTGTTTTTT. Translating it yields CASSFDRGAGELFF. Combining the CDR3 with reference TRBV11-2 and TRBJ2-2 gives the whole variable domain EAGVAQSPRYKIIEKRQSVAFWCNPISGHATLYWYQQILGQGPKLLIQFQNNGVVDDSQLPKDRFSAERLKGVDSTLKIQPAKLEDSAVYLCASSFDRGAGELFFGEGSRLTVL.